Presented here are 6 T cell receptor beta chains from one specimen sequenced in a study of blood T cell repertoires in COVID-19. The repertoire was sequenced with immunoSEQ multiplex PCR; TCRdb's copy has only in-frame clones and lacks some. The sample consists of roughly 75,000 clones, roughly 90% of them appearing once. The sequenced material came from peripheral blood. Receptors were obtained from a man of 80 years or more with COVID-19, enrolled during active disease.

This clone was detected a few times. CDR3 amino acids: CASSHVTGAGYGYTF. The CDR3 DNA is TGTGCCAGCAGCCACGTAACAGGGGCGGGCTATGGCTACACCTTC. The V gene is TRBV3-1 (or the pseudogene TRBV3-2), the J gene TRBJ1-2, with 7 bases lining up with TRBD1. The CDR3 extends over 15 amino acids. Per the germline V gene, CDR1 is LGHDT and CDR2 is YNNKEL (reference sequence). V lost 3 bases to trimming and J lost 4 bases; unmatched junction nucleotides: 8.

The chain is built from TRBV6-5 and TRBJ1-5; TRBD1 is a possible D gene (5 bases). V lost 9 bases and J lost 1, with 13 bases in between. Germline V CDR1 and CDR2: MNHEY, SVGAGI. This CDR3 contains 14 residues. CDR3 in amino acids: CASSRGSSNQPQHF. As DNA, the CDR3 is TGTGCCAGTTCAAGGGGATCGAGCAATCAGCCCCAGCATTTT.

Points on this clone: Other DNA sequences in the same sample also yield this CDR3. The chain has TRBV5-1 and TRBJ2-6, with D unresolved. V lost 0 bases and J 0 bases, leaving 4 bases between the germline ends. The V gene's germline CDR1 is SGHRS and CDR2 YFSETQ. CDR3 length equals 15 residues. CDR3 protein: CASSLGGSGANVLTF. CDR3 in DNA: TGCGCCAGCAGCTTGGGAGGCTCTGGGGCCAACGTCCTGACTTTC. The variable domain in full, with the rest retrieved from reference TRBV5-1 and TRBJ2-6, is KAGVTQTPRYLIKTRGQQVTLSCSPISGHRSVSWYQQTPGQGLQFLFEYFSETQRNKGNFPGRFSGRQFSNSRSEMNVSTLELGDSALYLCASSLGGSGANVLTFGAGSRLTVL.

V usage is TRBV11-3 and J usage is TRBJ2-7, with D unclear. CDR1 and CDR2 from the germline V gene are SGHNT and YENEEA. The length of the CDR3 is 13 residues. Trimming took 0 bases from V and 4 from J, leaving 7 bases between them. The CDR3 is CASSLEASYEQYF. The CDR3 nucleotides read TGTGCCAGCAGCTTAGAGGCAAGTTACGAGCAGTACTTC.

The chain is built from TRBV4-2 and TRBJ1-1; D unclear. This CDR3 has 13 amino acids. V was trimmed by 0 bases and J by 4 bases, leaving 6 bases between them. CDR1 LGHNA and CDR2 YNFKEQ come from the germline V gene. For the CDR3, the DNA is TGTGCCAGCAGCCAAGAACATACCACTGAAGCTTTCTTT. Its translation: CASSQEHTTEAFF.

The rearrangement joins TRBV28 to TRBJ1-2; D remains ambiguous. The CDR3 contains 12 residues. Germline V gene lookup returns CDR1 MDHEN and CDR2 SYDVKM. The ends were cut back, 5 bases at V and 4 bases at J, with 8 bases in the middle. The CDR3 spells CASSLSSYGYTF. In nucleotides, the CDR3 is TGTGCCAGCAGTCTTTCCTCCTATGGCTACACCTTC.